Each of the 15 T cell receptor beta chains below was sequenced from the same sample in a study of blood T cells in healthy people across ages. The second PCR ran about 7 to 12 cycles with a sample-barcoded 5' primer and J-beta primers. TCRdb recomputed calls from the 5' RACE reads with MiXCR, one row per CDR3 protein. Among around 1,800,000 distinct CDR3 sequences listed, approximately 39% were seen once. The source material was blood. Receptor source: a human donor in good health.

The genes are TRBV29-1 and TRBJ2-7, with TRBD1 identical over 9 bases. The germline CDR1 and CDR2 sequences are SQVTM and ANQGSEA. With V trimmed by 5 bases and J by 0 bases, 11 bases remained unmatched. The CDR3 runs 16 residues. The CDR3 DNA is TGCAGCGTTCTCGGCGGACAGGGGCTGCGCTCCTACGAGCAGTACTTC. This codes for CSVLGGQGLRSYEQYF.

The rearrangement links TRBV20-1 to TRBJ2-1; a possible D gene is TRBD2 (5 bases). The CDR3 sequence is 13 residues long. Germline V gene sequence: CDR1 DFQATT, CDR2 SNEGSKA (reference sequence). V lost 5 bases, J lost 3 bases, and 11 bases lay in between. The CDR3 DNA reads as TGCAGTGCTGGAGGACGCTACTACAATGAGCAGTTCTTC. Translating gives CSAGGRYYNEQFF.

This clonotype showed up just once. The V and J genes are TRBV29-1 and TRBJ2-3; no firm D call. V was cut by 2 bases and J by 0 bases, with 9 bases left in between. This CDR3 is 14 amino acids long. Germline CDR1 reads SQVTM; CDR2 reads ANQGSEA. CDR3 bases: TGCAGCGTTGAACGGTTAGCTAGCACAGATACGCAGTATTTT. Protein: CSVERLASTDTQYF.

This clonotype was detected only a few times. The chain links TRBV28 to TRBJ2-3; 8 bases fit TRBD2. The CDR3 loop spans 15 amino acids. Germline CDR1 MDHEN, CDR2 SYDVKM. The J segment lost 1 base and the V segment lost 6 bases, leaving 6 bases of the junction unmatched. CDR3 DNA sequence: TGTGCCAGCAGGGCCGGGACTAGGGGCACAGATACGCAGTATTTT. Translation gives CASRAGTRGTDTQYF.

V and J are TRBV2 and TRBJ1-1; D unclear. CDR3 size: 13 residues. In germline, CDR1 is SNHLY, CDR2 FYNNEI. The V end lost 3 bases, the J end lost 2 bases, and 7 bases lay between the germline ends. For the CDR3, the DNA is TGTGCCAGCAGTGAGGTTGGTAACACTGAAGCTTTCTTT. It specifies CASSEVGNTEAFF.

The CDR3 protein is CASSSGRLGQPQHF. In DNA form, the CDR3 reads TGTGCCAGCAGCTCGGGACGGCTAGGTCAGCCCCAGCATTTT. The chain carries TRBV7-9 and TRBJ1-5, with a tentative D call TRBD1 (5 bases). The CDR3 is 14 residues long. Looked up from germline, CDR1 is SEHNR and CDR2 is FQNEAQ (reference sequence). With 4 bases removed from V and 6 bases from J, the gap between germline ends came to 13 bases.

This clonotype was detected only a few times. This sequence joins TRBV7-2 and TRBJ2-5; a weak D match, TRBD2 (6 bases). V was cut by 3 bases and J by 11 bases, with 19 bases left in between. CDR3 size: 14 residues. CDR1 is SGHTA, CDR2 FQGNSA, per germline. The CDR3 sequence is CASSFRPSSGEQYF. The CDR3 DNA is TGTGCCAGCAGCTTCCGGCCTAGCTCGGGGGAGCAGTACTTC.

This clonotype was seen a handful of times. V is TRBV29-1 and J is TRBJ2-3, with D unresolved. CDR1 and CDR2 from the germline V gene are SQVTM and ANQGSEA. The CDR3 is made up of 15 amino acids. Trimming took off 1 base at V and 0 bases at J, with 11 bases between the two ends. The CDR3: CSVEALPDSTDTQYF. The CDR3 nucleotides read TGCAGCGTTGAAGCGTTACCAGATAGCACAGATACGCAGTATTTT.

The V and J genes are TRBV24-1 and TRBJ2-7; TRBD2 might be the D (6 bases). With the DNA end fitting TRBJ2-5 better, the J assignment may be wrong. Germline assignment: CDR1 KGHDR and CDR2 SFDVKD. The CDR3 extends over 16 amino acids. CDR3 in amino acids: CATSDLEDPAGETQYF. In DNA, the CDR3 is TGTGCCACCAGTGATTTGGAGGACCCGGCGGGGGAGACCCAGTACTTC.

The chain has TRBV7-2 and TRBJ1-2; D ambiguous. V was cut by 6 bases and J by 3 bases, with 14 bases left in between. The CDR3 totals 14 residues. Looked up from germline, CDR1 is SGHTA and CDR2 is FQGNSA. Here the CDR3 reads CASSGAWADYGYTF. DNA for the CDR3: TGTGCCAGCAGTGGCGCGTGGGCAGACTATGGCTACACCTTC.

This clonotype was observed a handful of times. The chain employs TRBV4-1 and TRBJ1-5, with 8 bases fitting TRBD1. Per germline, CDR1 MGHRA and CDR2 YSYEKL. Trimming at V came to 1 base and at J to 7 bases, leaving 9 bases not matched to a gene. The CDR3 is 16 amino acids. The CDR3 sequence: CASSQVMLRGHQPQHF. The CDR3 DNA reads TGCGCCAGCAGCCAAGTAATGCTCAGGGGGCACCAGCCCCAGCATTTT.

V and J are TRBV3-1 and TRBJ2-3; no definite D call. This CDR3 is 17 amino acids long. Germline loops: CDR1 LGHDT, CDR2 YNNKEL (reference sequence). V dropped 3 bases and J dropped 4 bases, with 20 bases sitting between them. Here the CDR3 reads CASSHPFVPGDPDTQYF. The CDR3, as DNA: TGTGCCAGCAGCCACCCGTTTGTCCCCGGTGATCCAGATACGCAGTATTTT.

This clonotype has only a few counts. The genes are TRBV15 and TRBJ2-3; 8 positions agree with TRBD2. There are 15 residues in the CDR3. After removal of 4 bases from V and 2 bases from J, the junction contained 5 bases not matched to a gene. Germline V gene data show CDR1 as LNHNV and CDR2 as YYDKDF (reference sequence). The CDR3 region is CATSTRGGNTDTQYF. The CDR3 DNA is TGTGCCACCAGCACCCGCGGGGGGAACACAGATACGCAGTATTTT.

This clonotype showed up just a few times. CDR3 loop: CASSNFPQPGGGQPQHF. The CDR3 DNA is TGTGCCAGCAGTAACTTTCCACAACCGGGGGGGGGTCAGCCCCAGCATTTT. The rearrangement links TRBV11-2 to TRBJ1-5; tentative D call: TRBD1 (5 bases). Germline loops: CDR1 SGHAT, CDR2 FQNNGV. Trimming cost V 6 bases and J 6 bases, with 24 bases left between them. The CDR3 is 17 amino acids.

This clonotype was counted a few times. In DNA, the CDR3 is TGTGCCAGCAGCTCCCGACAGATTTCCTACGAGCAGTACTTC. Translating it yields CASSSRQISYEQYF. The rearrangement joins TRBV7-9 to TRBJ2-7, with a possible D match to TRBD1 (5 bases). The CDR3 length is 14 residues. V lost 4 bases to trimming and J lost 1 base, with 11 bases between them. Germline assignment: CDR1 SEHNR and CDR2 FQNEAQ (reference sequence).